This T cell receptor (beta chain) was recovered during a study of cytomegalovirus exposure and HLA in healthy donors. 13 Jbeta primers and 60 Vbeta primers were used for the PCR. The protocol was immunoSEQ multiplex PCR, while the TCRdb copy is restricted to in-frame clones and leaves out a portion. Among over 150,000 clones listed, roughly 80% were seen once. The germline V and J ends were trimmed by 10 bases and 4 bases, with 17 bases remaining between them. The CDR3 is 13 amino acids. CDR1 is SGHTS, CDR2 YDEGEE, per germline. This sequence was found in a male donor in good health and CMV-seropositive. Sequenced: PBMCs. This chain connects TRBV5-8 to TRBJ1-1; possible D gene TRBD1, 5 bases. CDR3: CASSRGASTEAFF. CDR3 bases: TGTGCCTCGTCGCGTGGGGCGTCCACTGAAGCTTTCTTT.